Described below is a single T cell receptor (beta chain) sequence and its context. In germline, CDR1 is MDHEN, CDR2 SYDVKM. Trimming shortened V by 3 bases and J by 0 bases, and 14 bases separated the two germline ends. The CDR3 has 17 residues. This specimen belongs to a study of blood T cell repertoires in COVID-19. Profiling relied on immunoSEQ multiplex PCR, and the TCRdb table lists in-frame clones only, not all of them. This sample has about 350,000 clones; 80% to 90% occur once, and the top ten carry roughly 5.2%. The clonotype originates from a woman aged 25 to 39 who had recovered from COVID-19. The sample consisted of PBMCs or T cells enriched from blood (not recorded which). The chain has TRBV28 and TRBJ1-4, with a possible D match to TRBD1 (5 bases). The CDR3 spells CASSLSWGGATNEKLFF. The CDR3 DNA follows: TGTGCCAGCAGTTTGAGTTGGGGGGGTGCAACTAATGAAAAACTGTTTTTT.